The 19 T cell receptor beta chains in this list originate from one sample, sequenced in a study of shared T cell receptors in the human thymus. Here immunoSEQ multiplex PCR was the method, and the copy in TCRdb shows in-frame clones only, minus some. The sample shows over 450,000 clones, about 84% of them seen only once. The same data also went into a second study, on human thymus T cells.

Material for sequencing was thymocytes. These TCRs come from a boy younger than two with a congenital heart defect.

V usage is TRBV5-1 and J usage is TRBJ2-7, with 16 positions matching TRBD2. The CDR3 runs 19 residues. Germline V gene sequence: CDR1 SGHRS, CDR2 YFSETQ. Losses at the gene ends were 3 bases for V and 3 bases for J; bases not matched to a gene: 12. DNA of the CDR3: TGCGCCAGCAGCTGGGGTCGGGGGACTAGCGGGAGGGGGGTCTACGAGCAGTACTTC. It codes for CASSWGRGTSGRGVYEQYF.

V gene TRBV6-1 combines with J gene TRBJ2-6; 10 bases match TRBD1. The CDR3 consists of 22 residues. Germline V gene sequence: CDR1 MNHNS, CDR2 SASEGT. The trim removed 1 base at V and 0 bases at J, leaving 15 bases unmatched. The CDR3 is CASSEVPGQGRTFYSGANVLTF. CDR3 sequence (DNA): TGTGCCAGCAGTGAAGTTCCGGGACAGGGGAGAACATTTTACTCTGGGGCCAACGTCCTGACTTTC.

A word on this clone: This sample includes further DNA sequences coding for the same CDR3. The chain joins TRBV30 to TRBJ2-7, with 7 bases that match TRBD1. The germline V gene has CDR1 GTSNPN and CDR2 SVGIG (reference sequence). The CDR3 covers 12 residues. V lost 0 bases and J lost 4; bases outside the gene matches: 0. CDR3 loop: CAWSVQGYEQYF. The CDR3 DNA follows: TGTGCCTGGAGTGTACAGGGGTACGAGCAGTACTTC.

The CDR3: CSARHNYGYTF. DNA for the CDR3: TGCAGTGCTAGACATAACTATGGCTACACCTTC. This sequence joins TRBV20-1 and TRBJ1-2; D not certain. The CDR3 has 11 residues. Germline CDR1 reads DFQATT; CDR2 reads SNEGSKA (reference sequence). Trimming took off 2 bases at V and 1 base at J, with 2 bases between the two ends.

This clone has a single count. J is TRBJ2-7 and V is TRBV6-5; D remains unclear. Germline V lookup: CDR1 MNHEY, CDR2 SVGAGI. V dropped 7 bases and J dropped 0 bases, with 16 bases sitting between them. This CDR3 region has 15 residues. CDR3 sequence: CASTHSSTNSYEQYF. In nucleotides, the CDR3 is TGTGCCAGCACCCACTCCTCTACCAACTCCTACGAGCAGTACTTC.

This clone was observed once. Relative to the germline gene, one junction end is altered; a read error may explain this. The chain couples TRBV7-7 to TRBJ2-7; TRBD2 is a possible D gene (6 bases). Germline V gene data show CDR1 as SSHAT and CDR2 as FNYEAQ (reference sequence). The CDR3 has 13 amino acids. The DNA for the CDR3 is TGTGCTAGCAGCTTAGCGGACTCATCCGAGCAGTACTTC. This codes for CASSLADSSEQYF.

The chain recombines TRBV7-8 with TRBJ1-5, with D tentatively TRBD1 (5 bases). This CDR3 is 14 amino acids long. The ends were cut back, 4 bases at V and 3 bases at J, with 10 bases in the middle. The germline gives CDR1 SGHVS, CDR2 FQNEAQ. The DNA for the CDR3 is TGTGCCAGCAGCTCAGGACACGACAATCAGCCCCAGCATTTT. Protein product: CASSSGHDNQPQHF.

The CDR3 DNA is TGCAGCGTGGAACAGGGGGCGCAGGGCTACACCTTC. Protein: CSVEQGAQGYTF. The chain joins TRBV29-1 to TRBJ1-2, with 9 nucleotides matching TRBD1. In germline, CDR1 is SQVTM, CDR2 ANQGSEA. The ends lost 6 bases at V and 8 bases at J; junction bases unmatched: 7. There are 12 residues in the CDR3.

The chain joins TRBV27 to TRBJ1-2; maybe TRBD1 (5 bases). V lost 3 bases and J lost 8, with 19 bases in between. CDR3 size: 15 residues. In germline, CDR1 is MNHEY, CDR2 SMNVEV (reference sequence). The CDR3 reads CASSFYPGHPLGYTF. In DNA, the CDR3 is TGTGCCAGCAGTTTTTATCCCGGACACCCCTTGGGCTACACCTTC.

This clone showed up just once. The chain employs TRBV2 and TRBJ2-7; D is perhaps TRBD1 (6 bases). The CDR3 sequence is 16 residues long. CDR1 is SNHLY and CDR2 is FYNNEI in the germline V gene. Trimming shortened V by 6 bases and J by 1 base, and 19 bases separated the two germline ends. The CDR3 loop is CASRGNVDSQSYEQYF. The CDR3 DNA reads TGTGCCAGCAGGGGGAACGTGGACAGCCAGTCCTACGAGCAGTACTTC. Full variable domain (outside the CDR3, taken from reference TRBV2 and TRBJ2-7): EPEVTQTPSHQVTQMGQEVILRCVPISNHLYFYWYRQILGQKVEFLVSFYNNEISEKSEIFDDQFSVERPDGSNFTLKIRSTKLEDSAMYFCASRGNVDSQSYEQYFGPGTRLTVT.

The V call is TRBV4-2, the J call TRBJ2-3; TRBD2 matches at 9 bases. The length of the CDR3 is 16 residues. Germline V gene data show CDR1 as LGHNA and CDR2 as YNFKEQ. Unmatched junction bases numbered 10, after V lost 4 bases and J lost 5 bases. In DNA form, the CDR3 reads TGTGCCAGCAGCCCCGTGGCGGGAGGGACTCAAGATACGCAGTATTTT. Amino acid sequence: CASSPVAGGTQDTQYF.

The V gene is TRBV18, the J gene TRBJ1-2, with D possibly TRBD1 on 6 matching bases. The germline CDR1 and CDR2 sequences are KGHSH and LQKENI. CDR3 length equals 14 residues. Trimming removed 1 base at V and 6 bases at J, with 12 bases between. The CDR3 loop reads CASSPRNRADGYTF. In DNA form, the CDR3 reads TGTGCCAGCTCACCACGGAACAGGGCGGATGGCTACACCTTC.

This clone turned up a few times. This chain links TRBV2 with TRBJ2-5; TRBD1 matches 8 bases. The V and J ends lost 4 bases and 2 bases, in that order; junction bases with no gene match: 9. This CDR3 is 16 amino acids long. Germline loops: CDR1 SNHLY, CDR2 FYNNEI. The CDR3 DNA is TGTGCCAGCAGTGTGGGACAGGACAGAAAACAAGAGACCCAGTACTTC. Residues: CASSVGQDRKQETQYF.

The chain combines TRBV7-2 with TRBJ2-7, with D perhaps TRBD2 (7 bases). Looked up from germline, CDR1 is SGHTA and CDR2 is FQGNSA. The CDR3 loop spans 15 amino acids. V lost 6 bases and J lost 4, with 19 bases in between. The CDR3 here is CASSFTPGGRYEQYF. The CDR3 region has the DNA TGTGCCAGCAGTTTCACTCCCGGGGGGCGTTACGAGCAGTACTTC.

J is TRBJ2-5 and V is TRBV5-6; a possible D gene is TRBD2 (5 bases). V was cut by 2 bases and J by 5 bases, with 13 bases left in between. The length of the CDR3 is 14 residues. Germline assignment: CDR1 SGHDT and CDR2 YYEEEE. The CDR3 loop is CASSFRARRETQYF. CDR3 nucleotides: TGTGCCAGCAGCTTTCGGGCCAGGAGGGAGACCCAGTACTTC.

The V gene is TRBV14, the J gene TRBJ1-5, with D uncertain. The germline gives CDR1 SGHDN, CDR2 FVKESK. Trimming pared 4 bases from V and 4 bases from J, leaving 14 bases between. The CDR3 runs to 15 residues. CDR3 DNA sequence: TGTGCCAGCAGCCGGGTCGGGGTGGAGAATCAGCCCCAGCATTTT. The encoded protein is CASSRVGVENQPQHF.

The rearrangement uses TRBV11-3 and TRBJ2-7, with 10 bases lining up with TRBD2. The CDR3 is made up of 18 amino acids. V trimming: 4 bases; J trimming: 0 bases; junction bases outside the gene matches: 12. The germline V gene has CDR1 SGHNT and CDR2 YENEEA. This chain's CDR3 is CASSYWALAGVVSYEQYF. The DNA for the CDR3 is TGTGCCAGCAGCTACTGGGCGCTAGCGGGGGTGGTCTCCTACGAGCAGTACTTC. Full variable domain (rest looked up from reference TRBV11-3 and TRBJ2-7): EAGVVQSPRYKIIEKKQPVAFWCNPISGHNTLYWYLQNLGQGPELLIRYENEEAVDDSQLPKDRFSAERLKGVDSTLKIQPAELGDSAVYLCASSYWALAGVVSYEQYFGPGTRLTVT.

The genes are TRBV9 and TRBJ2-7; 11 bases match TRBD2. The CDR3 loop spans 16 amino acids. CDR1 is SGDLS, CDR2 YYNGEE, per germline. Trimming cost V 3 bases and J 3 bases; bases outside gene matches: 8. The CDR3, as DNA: TGTGCCAGCAGCGCTAGCGGGAGGCCCCTAGACTACGAGCAGTACTTC. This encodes CASSASGRPLDYEQYF.

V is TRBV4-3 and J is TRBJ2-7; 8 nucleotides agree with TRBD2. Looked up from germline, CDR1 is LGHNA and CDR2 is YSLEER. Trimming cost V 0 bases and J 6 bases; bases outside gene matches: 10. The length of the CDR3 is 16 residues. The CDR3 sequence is CASSQDPREGLSEQYF. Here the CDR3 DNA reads TGCGCCAGCAGCCAAGATCCCCGGGAGGGCCTGAGCGAGCAGTACTTC.